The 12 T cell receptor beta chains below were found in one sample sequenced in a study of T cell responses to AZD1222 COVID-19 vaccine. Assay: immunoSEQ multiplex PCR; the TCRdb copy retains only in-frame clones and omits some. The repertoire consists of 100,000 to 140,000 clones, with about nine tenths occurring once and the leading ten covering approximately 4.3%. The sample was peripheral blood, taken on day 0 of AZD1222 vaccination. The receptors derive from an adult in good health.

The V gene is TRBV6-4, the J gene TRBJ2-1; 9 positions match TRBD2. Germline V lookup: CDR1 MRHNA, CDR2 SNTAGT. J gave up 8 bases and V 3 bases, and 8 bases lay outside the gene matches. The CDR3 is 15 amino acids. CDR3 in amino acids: CASSEISGSNDEQFF. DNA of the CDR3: TGTGCCAGCAGTGAAATTAGCGGGAGCAATGATGAGCAGTTCTTC.

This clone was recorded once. DNA for the CDR3: TGTGCCAGCAGAGGCCAGCTACGGGAGCAGTACTTC. Encoded protein: CASRGQLREQYF. This chain connects TRBV2 to TRBJ2-7; unclear D gene. Germline V gene data show CDR1 as SNHLY and CDR2 as FYNNEI. The CDR3 spans 12 residues. V lost 6 bases and J lost 7, with 13 bases in between.

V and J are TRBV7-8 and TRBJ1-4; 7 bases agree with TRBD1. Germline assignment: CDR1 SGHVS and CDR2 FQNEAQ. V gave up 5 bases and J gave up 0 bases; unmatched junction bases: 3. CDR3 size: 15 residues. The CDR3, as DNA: TGTGCCAGCAGCCCGACAGGGTCAACTAATGAAAAACTGTTTTTT. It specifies CASSPTGSTNEKLFF.

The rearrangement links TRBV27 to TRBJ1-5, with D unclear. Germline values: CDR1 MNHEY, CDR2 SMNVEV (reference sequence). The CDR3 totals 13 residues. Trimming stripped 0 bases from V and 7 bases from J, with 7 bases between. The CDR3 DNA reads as TGTGCCAGCAGTTTATCGTCGTTACAGCCCCAGCATTTT. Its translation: CASSLSSLQPQHF.

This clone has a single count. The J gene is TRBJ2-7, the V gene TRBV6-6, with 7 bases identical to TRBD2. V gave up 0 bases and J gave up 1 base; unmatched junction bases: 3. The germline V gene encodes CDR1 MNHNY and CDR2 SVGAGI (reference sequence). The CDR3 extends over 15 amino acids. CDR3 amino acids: CASSYSGTKSYEQYF. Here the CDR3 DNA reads TGTGCCAGCAGTTACTCGGGGACTAAGTCCTACGAGCAGTACTTC.

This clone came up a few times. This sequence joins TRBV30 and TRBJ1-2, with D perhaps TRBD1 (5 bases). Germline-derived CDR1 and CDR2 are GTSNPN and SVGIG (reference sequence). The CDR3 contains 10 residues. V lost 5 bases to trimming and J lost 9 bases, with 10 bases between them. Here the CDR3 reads CAWGGVRYTF. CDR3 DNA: TGTGCCTGGGGGGGGGTCCGCTACACCTTC. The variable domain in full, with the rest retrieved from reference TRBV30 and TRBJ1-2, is SQTIHQWPATLVQPVGSPLSLECTVEGTSNPNLYWYRQAAGRGLQLLFYSVGIGQISSEVPQNLSASRPQDRQFILSSKKLLLSDSGFYLCAWGGVRYTFGSGTRLTVV.

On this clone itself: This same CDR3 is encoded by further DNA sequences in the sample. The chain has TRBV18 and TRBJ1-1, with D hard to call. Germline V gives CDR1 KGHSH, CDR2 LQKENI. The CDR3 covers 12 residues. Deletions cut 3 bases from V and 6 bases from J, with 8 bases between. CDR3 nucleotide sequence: TGTGCCAGCTCACCGGGATCTGCTGAAGCTTTCTTT. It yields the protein CASSPGSAEAFF. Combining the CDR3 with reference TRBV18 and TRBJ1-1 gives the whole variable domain NAGVMQNPRHLVRRRGQEARLRCSPMKGHSHVYWYRQLPEEGLKFMVYLQKENIIDESGMPKERFSAEFPKEGPSILRIQQVVRGDSAAYFCASSPGSAEAFFGQGTRLTVV.

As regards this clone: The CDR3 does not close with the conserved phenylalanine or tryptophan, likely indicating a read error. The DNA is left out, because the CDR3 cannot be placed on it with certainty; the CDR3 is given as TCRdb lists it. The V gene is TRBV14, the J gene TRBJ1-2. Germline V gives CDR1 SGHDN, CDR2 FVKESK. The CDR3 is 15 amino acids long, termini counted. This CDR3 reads CASSQEVKGAGVSTV.

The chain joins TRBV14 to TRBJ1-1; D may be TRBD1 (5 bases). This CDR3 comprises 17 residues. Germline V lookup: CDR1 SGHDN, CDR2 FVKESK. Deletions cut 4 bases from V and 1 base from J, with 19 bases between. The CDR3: CASSPRSRGEANTEAFF. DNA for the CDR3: TGTGCCAGCAGCCCCCGGTCCAGAGGGGAGGCGAACACTGAAGCTTTCTTT.

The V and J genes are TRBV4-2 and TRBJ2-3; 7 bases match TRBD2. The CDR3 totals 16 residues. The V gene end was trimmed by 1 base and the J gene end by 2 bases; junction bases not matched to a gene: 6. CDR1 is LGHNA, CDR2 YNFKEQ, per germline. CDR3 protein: CASSQVKRGNTDTQYF. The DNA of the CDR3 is TGTGCCAGCAGCCAAGTAAAGCGGGGCAACACAGATACGCAGTATTTT.

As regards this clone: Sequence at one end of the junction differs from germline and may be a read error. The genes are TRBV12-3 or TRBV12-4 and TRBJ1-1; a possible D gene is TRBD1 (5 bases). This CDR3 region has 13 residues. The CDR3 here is CASSLGVTTEAFF. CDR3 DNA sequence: TGTGCCAGCAGCTTAGGGGTTACCACTGAAGCTTTCTTT.

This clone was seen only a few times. CDR3 sequence (DNA): TGCGCCAGCAGCGCGGGGGGCCGGTACGAGCAGTACTTC. Encoded protein: CASSAGGRYEQYF. V gene TRBV5-1 combines with J gene TRBJ2-7, with 8 bases matching TRBD2. Losses at the gene ends were 4 bases for V and 4 bases for J; bases not matched to a gene: 4. Germline CDR1 and CDR2: SGHRS and YFSETQ. The CDR3 is made up of 13 amino acids. Drawing the rest from reference TRBV5-1 and TRBJ2-7, the complete variable domain is KAGVTQTPRYLIKTRGQQVTLSCSPISGHRSVSWYQQTPGQGLQFLFEYFSETQRNKGNFPGRFSGRQFSNSRSEMNVSTLELGDSALYLCASSAGGRYEQYFGPGTRLTVT.